The source of this T cell receptor beta chain is a study of T cell changes during pregnancy in multiple sclerosis. This clone was picked up a small number of times. An end of the junction does not agree with germline; a read error may underlie this. Method: immunoSEQ multiplex PCR; TCRdb's copy keeps in-frame clones and lacks some. The sample carries about 38,000 clones, 88% recorded once. CDR1 is WNHNN, CDR2 SYGVQD, per germline (reference sequence). This CDR3 is built from 14 residues. The rearrangement uses TRBV10-1 and TRBJ1-2; D perhaps matches TRBD1 (6 bases). This specimen was CD8+ T cells from peripheral blood mononuclear cells, taken in the third trimester of pregnancy. This clonotype was obtained from a female donor with multiple sclerosis, enrolled in a pregnancy study. CDR3 protein: CASGEQGTNYGYTF. The CDR3 DNA sequence: TGCGCCAGCGGTGAACAGGGAACTAACTATGGCTACACCTTC.